This TCR beta chain comes out of a study of tumor-infiltrating lymphocytes in oesophageal squamous cell carcinoma. Each CDR3 protein is one row after TCRdb ran MiXCR on the PCR reads. The sample lists 15,000 to 20,000 distinct CDR3 sequences; 45% to 50% were seen once. This clonotype was recorded only once. The CDR3 has 13 amino acids. Germline CDR1 SGHTA, CDR2 FQGNSA. With 9 bases removed from V and 1 base from J, the gap between germline ends came to 10 bases. Sequencing was performed on esophageal tumor tissue. This chain connects TRBV7-2 to TRBJ2-4; no clear D. The source is a male donor with esophageal squamous cell carcinoma. CDR3 sequence reads: CARYDTAKNIQYF. In DNA, the CDR3 is TGTGCCAGATACGACACCGCCAAAAACATTCAGTACTTC. The full variable domain, in which reference TRBV7-2 and TRBJ2-4 provide the parts outside the CDR3, is GAGVSQSPSNKVTEKGKDVELRCDPISGHTALYWYRQSLGQGLEFLIYFQGNSAPDKSGLPSDRFSAERTGGSVSTLTIQRTQQEDSAVYLCARYDTAKNIQYFGAGTRLSVL.